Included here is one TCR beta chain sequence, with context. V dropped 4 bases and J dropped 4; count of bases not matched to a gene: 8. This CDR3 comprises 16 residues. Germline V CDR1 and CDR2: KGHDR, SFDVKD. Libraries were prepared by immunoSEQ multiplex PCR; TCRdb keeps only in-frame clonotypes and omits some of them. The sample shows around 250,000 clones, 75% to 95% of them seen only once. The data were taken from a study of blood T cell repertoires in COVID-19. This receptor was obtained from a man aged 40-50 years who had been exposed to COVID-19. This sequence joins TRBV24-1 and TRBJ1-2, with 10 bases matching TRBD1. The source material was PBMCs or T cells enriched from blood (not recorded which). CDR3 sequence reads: CATSDSPGQGTYGYTF. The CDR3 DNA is TGTGCCACCAGTGACTCCCCGGGACAGGGGACCTATGGCTACACCTTC.